Detailed here is one TCR beta chain. CDR3 length: 15 amino acids. Germline CDR1 SGHRS, CDR2 YFSETQ. Trimming cost V 3 bases and J 2 bases; bases outside gene matches: 5. These data originate in a study of blood T cell repertoires in COVID-19. Looking at the study overall: Samples of COVID-19 (acute and convalescent) were obtained from the United States, Italy and Spain. PBMCs, B-cell-depleted T cells, or T cells were the source of the cDNA or gDNA that made up the material.

Under the authors' procedure: Reference gene primer amplification gave estimated nucleated cell counts. Sequencing used immunoSEQ multiplex PCR; TCRdb keeps in-frame clones, though not all of them. The DNA was the basis for D and trimming; V, J and clone size are from that table. The data contain approximately 140,000 clones, more than 70% of them singletons. This receptor was identified in a man aged 60 to 69 with active or convalescent COVID-19. This chain links TRBV5-1 with TRBJ2-3; TRBD2 aligns across 8 bases. The sequencing sample was made of peripheral blood. The CDR3 sequence: CASSSTSGPTDTQYF. The CDR3 region has the DNA TGCGCCAGCAGCTCAACTAGCGGACCCACAGATACGCAGTATTTT.